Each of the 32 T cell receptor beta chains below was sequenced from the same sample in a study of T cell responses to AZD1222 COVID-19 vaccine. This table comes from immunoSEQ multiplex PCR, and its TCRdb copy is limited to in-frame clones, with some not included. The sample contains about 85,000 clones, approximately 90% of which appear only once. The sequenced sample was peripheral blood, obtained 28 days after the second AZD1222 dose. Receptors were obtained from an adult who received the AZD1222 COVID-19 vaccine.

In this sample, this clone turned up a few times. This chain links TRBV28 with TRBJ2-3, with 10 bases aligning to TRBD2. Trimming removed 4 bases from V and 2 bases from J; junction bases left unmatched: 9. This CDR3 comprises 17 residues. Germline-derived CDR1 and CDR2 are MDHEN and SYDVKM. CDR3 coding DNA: TGTGCCAGCAGTTGGGTAGCTAGCGGGAGTTTCACAGATACGCAGTATTTT. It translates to CASSWVASGSFTDTQYF. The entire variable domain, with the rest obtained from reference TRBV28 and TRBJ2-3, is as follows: DVKVTQSSRYLVKRTGEKVFLECVQDMDHENMFWYRQDPGLGLRLIYFSYDVKMKEKGDIPEGYSVSREKKERFSLILESASTNQTSMYLCASSWVASGSFTDTQYFGPGTRLTVL.

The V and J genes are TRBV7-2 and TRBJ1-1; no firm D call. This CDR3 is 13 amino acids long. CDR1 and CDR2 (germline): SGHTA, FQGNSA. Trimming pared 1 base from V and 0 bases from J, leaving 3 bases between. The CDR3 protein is CASSLDLNTEAFF. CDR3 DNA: TGTGCCAGCAGCTTAGACCTGAACACTGAAGCTTTCTTT.

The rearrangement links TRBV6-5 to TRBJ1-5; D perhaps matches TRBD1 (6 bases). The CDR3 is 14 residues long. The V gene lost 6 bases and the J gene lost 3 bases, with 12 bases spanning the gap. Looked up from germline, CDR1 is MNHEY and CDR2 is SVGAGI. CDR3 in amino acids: CASRGEGDNQPQHF. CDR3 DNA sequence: TGTGCCAGCAGAGGAGAGGGGGACAATCAGCCCCAGCATTTT.

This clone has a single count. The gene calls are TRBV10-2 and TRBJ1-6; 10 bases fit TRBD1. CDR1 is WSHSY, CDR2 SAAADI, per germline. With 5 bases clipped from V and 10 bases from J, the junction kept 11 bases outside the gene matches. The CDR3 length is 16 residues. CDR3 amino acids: CASSTYPGTGVSPLHF. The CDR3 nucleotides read TGCGCCAGCAGTACCTATCCCGGGACAGGGGTCTCACCCCTCCACTTT.

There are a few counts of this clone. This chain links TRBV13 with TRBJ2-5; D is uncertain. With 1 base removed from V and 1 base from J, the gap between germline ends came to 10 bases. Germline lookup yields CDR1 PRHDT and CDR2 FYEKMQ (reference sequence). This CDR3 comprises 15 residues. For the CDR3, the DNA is TGTGCCAGCAGCTTAGCGCCGGACCTCCAAGAGACCCAGTACTTC. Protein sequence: CASSLAPDLQETQYF.

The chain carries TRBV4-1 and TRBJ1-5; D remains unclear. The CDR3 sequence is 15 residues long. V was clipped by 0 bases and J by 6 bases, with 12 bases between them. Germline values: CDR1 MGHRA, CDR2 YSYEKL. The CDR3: CASSQDGFNGQPQHF. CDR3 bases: TGCGCCAGCAGCCAAGATGGCTTCAACGGTCAGCCCCAGCATTTT.

The CDR3 nucleotides read TGTGCCAGCAGCTTCACTAGCGGGAGTACAGATACGCAGTATTTT. Amino acid sequence: CASSFTSGSTDTQYF. The gene calls are TRBV5-8 and TRBJ2-3, with TRBD2 matching over 11 bases. Trimming removed 2 bases from V and 3 bases from J; junction bases left unmatched: 2. Germline-derived CDR1 and CDR2 are SGHTS and YDEGEE. CDR3 size: 15 residues.

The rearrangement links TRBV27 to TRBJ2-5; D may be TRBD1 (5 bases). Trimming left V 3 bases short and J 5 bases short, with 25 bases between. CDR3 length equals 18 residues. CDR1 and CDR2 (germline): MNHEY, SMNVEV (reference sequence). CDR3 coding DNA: TGTGCCAGCAGTTTTAAGGGTCTTGGGTTACAGGCTCGGGAGACCCAGTACTTC. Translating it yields CASSFKGLGLQARETQYF.

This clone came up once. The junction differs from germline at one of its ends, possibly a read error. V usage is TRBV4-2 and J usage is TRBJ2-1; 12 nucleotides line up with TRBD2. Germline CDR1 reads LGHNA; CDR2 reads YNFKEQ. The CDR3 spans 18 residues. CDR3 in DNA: TGTGCCAGCAGTCAAGTTCCCCCCCGACTAGCGGGAGCCAATGAGCAGTTCTTC. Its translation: CASSQVPPRLAGANEQFF.

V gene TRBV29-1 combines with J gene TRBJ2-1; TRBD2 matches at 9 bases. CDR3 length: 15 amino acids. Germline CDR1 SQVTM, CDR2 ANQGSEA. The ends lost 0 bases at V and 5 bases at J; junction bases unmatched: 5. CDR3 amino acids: CSVEDRTSEHNEQFF. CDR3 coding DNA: TGCAGCGTTGAAGATCGGACTAGCGAACACAATGAGCAGTTCTTC.

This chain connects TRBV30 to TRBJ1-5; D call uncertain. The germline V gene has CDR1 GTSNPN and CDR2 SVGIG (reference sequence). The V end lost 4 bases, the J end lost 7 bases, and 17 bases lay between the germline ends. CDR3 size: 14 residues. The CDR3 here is CAWTPGSVWQPQHF. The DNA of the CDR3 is TGTGCCTGGACCCCGGGTTCCGTGTGGCAGCCCCAGCATTTT.

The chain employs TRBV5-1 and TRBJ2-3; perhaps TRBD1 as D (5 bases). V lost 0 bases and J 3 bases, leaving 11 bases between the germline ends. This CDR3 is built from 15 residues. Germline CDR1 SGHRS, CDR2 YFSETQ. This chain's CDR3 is CASSLGQGFTDTQYF. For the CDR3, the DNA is TGCGCCAGCAGCTTGGGGCAGGGCTTTACAGATACGCAGTATTTT.

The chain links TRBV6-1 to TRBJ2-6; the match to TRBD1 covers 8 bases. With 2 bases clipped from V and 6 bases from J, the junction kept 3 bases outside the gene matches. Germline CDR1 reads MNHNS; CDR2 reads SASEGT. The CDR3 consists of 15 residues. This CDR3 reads CASSEQGAEANVLTF. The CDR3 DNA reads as TGTGCCAGCAGTGAACAGGGGGCTGAGGCCAACGTCCTGACTTTC.

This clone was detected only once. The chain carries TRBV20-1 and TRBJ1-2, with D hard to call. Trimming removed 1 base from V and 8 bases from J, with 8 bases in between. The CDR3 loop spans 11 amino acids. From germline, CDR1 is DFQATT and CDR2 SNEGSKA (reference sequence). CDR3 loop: CSARARVGYTF. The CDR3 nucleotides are TGCAGTGCTAGAGCTAGGGTCGGCTACACCTTC.

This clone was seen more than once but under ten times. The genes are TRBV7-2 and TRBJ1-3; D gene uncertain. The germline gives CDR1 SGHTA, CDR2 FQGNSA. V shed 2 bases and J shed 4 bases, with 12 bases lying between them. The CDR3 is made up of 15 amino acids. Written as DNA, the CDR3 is TGTGCCAGCAGCTTATCGTGGAACGTCGGAAACACCATATATTTT. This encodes CASSLSWNVGNTIYF.

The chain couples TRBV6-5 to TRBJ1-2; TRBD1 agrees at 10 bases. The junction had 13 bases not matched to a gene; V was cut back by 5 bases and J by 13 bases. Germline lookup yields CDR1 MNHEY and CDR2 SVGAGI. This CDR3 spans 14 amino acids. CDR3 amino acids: CASSPGQGYEMRTF. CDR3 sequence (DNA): TGTGCCAGCAGTCCGGGACAGGGGTACGAAATGCGCACCTTC.

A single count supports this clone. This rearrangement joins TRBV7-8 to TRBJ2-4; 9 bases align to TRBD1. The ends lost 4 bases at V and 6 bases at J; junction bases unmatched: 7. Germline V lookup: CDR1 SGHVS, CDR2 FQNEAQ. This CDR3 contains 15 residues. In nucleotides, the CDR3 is TGTGCCAGCAGCTCGGACAGGGGACAGCTAAACATTCAGTACTTC. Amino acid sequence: CASSSDRGQLNIQYF. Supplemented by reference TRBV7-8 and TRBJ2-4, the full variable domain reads GAGVSQSPRYKVAKRGQDVALRCDPISGHVSLFWYQQALGQGPEFLTYFQNEAQLDKSGLPSDRFFAERPEGSVSTLKIQRTQQEDSAVYLCASSSDRGQLNIQYFGAGTRLSVL.

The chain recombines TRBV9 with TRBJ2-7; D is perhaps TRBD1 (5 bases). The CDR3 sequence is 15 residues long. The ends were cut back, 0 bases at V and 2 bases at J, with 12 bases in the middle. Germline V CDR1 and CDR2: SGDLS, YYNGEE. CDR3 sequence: CASSVATGTTYEQYF. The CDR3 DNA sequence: TGTGCCAGCAGCGTAGCTACAGGTACCACCTACGAGCAGTACTTC. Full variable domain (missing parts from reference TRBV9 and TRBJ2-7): DSGVTQTPKHLITATGQRVTLRCSPRSGDLSVYWYQQSLDQGLQFLIQYYNGEERAKGNILERFSAQQFPDLHSELNLSSLELGDSALYFCASSVATGTTYEQYFGPGTRLTVT.

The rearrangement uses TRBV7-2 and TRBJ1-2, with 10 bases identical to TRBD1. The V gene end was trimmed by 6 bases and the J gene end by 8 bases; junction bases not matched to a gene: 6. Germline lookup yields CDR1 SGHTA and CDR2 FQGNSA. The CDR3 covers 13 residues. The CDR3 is CASRATGGAGYTF. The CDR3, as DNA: TGTGCCAGCAGAGCGACAGGGGGCGCAGGCTACACCTTC.

The CDR3 region has the DNA TGTGCCAGCAGCCGACCGGGACTAGCGTTCACCGGGGAGCTGTTTTTT. Amino acids: CASSRPGLAFTGELFF. This chain joins TRBV3-1 (or the pseudogene TRBV3-2) and TRBJ2-2; 10 bases agree with TRBD2. Germline CDR1 reads LGHDT; CDR2 reads YNNKEL (reference sequence). The J segment lost 4 bases and the V segment lost 4 bases, leaving 6 bases of the junction unmatched. CDR3 length equals 16 residues.

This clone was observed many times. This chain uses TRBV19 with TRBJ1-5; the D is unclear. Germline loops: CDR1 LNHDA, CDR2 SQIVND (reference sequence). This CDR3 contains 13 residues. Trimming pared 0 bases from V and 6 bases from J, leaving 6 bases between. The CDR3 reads CASSIEGSQPQHF. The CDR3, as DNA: TGTGCCAGTAGTATAGAGGGTTCTCAGCCCCAGCATTTT.

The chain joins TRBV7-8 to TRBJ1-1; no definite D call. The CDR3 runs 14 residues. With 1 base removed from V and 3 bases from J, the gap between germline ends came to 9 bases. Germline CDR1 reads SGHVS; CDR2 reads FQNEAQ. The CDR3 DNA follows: TGTGCCAGCAGCTTAGGGGCTCTGGACACTGAAGCTTTCTTT. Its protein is CASSLGALDTEAFF.

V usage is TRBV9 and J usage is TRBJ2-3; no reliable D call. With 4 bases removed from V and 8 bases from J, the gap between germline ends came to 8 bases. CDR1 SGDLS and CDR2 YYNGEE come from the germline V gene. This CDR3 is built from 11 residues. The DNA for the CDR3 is TGTGCCAGCAGCTATTTGGGTACGCAGTATTTT. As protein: CASSYLGTQYF.

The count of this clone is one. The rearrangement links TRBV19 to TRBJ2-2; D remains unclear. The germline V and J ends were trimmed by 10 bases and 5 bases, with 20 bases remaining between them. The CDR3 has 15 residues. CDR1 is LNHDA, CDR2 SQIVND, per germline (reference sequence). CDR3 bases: TGTGCCACCAGGCCTTTTGGTCGGATAACCGGGGAGCTGTTTTTT. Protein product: CATRPFGRITGELFF.

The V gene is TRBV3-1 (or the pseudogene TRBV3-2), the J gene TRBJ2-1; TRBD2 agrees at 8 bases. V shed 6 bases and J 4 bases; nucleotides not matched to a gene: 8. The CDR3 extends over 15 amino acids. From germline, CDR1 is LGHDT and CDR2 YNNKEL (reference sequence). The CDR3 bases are TGTGCCAGCAGACCAGCGGGAGTTCAGTACAATGAGCAGTTCTTC. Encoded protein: CASRPAGVQYNEQFF.

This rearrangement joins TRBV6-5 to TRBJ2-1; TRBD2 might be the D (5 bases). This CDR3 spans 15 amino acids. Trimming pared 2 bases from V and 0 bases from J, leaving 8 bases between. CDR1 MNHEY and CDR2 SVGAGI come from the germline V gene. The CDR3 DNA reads TGTGCCAGCAGTTACGAGGGAAGCTCCTACAATGAGCAGTTCTTC. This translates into CASSYEGSSYNEQFF.

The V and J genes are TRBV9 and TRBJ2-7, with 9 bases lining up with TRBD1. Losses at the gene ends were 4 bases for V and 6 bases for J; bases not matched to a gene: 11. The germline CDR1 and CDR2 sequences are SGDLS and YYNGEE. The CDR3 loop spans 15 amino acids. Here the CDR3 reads CASSPWGQGESEQYF. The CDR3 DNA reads TGTGCCAGCAGCCCCTGGGGACAGGGAGAATCCGAGCAGTACTTC.

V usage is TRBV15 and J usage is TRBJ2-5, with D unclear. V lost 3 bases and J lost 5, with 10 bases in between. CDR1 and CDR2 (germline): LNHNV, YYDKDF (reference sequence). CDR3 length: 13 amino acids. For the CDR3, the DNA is TGTGCCACCAGCAGTTCCCCCACTGAGACCCAGTACTTC. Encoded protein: CATSSSPTETQYF.

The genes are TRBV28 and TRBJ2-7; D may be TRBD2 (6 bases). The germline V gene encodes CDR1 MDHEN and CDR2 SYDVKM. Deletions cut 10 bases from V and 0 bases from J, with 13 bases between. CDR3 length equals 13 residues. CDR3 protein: CAMSGRPSYEQYF. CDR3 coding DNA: TGTGCCATGTCGGGGAGGCCCTCCTACGAGCAGTACTTC.

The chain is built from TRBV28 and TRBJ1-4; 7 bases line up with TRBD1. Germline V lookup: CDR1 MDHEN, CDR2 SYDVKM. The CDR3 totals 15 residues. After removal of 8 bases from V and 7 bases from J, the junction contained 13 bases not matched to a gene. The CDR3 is CASRPQTGPSEKLFF. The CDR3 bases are TGTGCCAGCCGCCCCCAGACAGGGCCTTCTGAAAAACTGTTTTTT.

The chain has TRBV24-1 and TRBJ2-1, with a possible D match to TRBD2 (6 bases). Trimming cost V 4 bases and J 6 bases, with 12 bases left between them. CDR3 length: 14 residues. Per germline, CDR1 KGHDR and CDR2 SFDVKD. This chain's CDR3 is CATSEWNSGNEQFF. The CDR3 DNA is TGTGCCACCAGTGAGTGGAATAGCGGCAATGAGCAGTTCTTC.

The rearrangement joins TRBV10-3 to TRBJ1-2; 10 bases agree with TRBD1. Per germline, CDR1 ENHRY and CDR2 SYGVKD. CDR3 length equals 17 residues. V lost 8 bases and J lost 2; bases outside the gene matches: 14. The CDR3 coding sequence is TGTGCCATCGGGAATCGGGACAGGGGAAAGAGGAACTATGGCTACACCTTC. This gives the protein CAIGNRDRGKRNYGYTF.